This entry is about one T cell receptor beta chain. Its antigen is not known. The sample originates from a study of T-cell memory formation after mild COVID-19. Study outcomes and limitations: Later expanders leaned toward CD4+, whereas clones contracting from day 15 to 85 were balanced CD4/CD8. Shrinking CD4+ clones were chiefly CM and EM; CD8+ ones were chiefly EMRA.

5'RACE, which relied on constant-segment primers, yielded TCR alpha and TCR beta cDNA libraries carrying sample barcodes and UMIs. TCRdb processed the 5' RACE reads anew with MiXCR; each CDR3 protein has one entry. The table includes a few hundred thousand distinct CDR3 sequences, 24% detected once. The germline gives CDR1 SNHLY, CDR2 FYNNEI. V gave up 4 bases and J gave up 7 bases, with 17 bases separating them. The CDR3 is 15 residues long. Sequencing was done on a sample of PBMCs or a T cell subset sorted from them (not recorded which). The J gene is TRBJ2-1, the V gene TRBV2; D is possibly TRBD1 (6 bases). This clonotype was obtained from an adult woman who had mild COVID-19 (a few samples of this study predate the infection). Cell type and time point are not known. This CDR3 is CASSVRDKLGNEQFF. The CDR3 nucleotides read TGTGCCAGCAGTGTCCGGGACAAACTTGGGAATGAGCAGTTCTTC.